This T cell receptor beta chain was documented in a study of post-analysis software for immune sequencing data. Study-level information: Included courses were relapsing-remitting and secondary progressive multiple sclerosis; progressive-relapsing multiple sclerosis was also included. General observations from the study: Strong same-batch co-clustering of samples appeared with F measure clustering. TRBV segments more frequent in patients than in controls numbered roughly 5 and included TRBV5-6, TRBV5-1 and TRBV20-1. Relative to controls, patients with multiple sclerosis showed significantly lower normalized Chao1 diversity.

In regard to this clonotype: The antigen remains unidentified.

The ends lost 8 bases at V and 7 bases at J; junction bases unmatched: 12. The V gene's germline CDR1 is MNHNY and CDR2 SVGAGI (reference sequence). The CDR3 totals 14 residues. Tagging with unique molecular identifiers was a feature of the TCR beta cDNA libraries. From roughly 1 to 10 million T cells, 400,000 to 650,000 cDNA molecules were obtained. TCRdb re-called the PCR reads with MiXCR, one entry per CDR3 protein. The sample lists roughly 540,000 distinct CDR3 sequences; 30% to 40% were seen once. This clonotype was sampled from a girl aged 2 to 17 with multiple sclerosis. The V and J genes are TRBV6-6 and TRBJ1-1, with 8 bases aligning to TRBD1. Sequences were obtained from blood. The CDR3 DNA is TGTGCCAGCTATAAAGACAGGGGCCGGGGTGAAGCTTTCTTT. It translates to CASYKDRGRGEAFF.